A single sample gave rise to the 6 T cell receptor beta chains below, sequenced in a study of Graves' ophthalmopathy and Graves' hyperthyroidism. Amplification of the TCR beta CDR3 regions used RNA transcripts (as template). Second-round multiplex PCR came after a first-round RT-PCR that employed HTBI primers. One entry per CDR3 protein, called by TCRdb with MiXCR from the multiplex PCR reads. The sample comprises roughly 420,000 distinct CDR3 sequences, 21% of which are singletons, and around 3% rests with the top ten. The source material was peripheral blood. Source of these receptors: a woman aged 18-29 years with stable Graves' hyperthyroidism.

The chain has TRBV5-8 and TRBJ2-7; D may correspond to TRBD1 or TRBD2 (5 bases each). Germline lookup yields CDR1 SGHTS and CDR2 YDEGEE. The length of the CDR3 is 13 residues. V was trimmed by 9 bases and J by 2 bases, leaving 15 bases between them. The CDR3 nucleotides read TGTGCCACCTCTCTGGGGGACCCCTACGAGCAGTACTTC. This codes for CATSLGDPYEQYF.

The chain employs TRBV6-1 and TRBJ1-5; the D gene is possibly TRBD1 (6 bases). This CDR3 spans 16 amino acids. Between the trimmed V and J ends, which lost 4 bases and 6 bases, there was a span of 19 bases. Germline V gene lookup returns CDR1 MNHNS and CDR2 SASEGT. CDR3 nucleotides: TGTGCCAGCAGTGGGGGGATGCAGGGGAGTAGTCAGCCCCAGCATTTT. As protein: CASSGGMQGSSQPQHF.

The J gene is TRBJ2-5, the V gene TRBV7-2; TRBD2 agrees at 7 bases. From germline, CDR1 is SGHTA and CDR2 FQGNSA. J gave up 5 bases and V 5 bases, and 11 bases lay outside the gene matches. This CDR3 comprises 15 residues. CDR3 bases: TGTGCCAGCAGCCCCGGGACTAACCCGAGGGAGACCCAGTACTTC. It translates to CASSPGTNPRETQYF.

Concerning this clonotype: This sequence may be a read error, since a much larger clone differs from it by one base. The rearrangement links TRBV6-2 or TRBV6-3 to TRBJ2-7; no firm D call. The CDR3 runs 12 residues. V lost 2 bases to trimming and J lost 3 bases, with 5 bases between them. Germline assignment: CDR1 MNHEY and CDR2 SVGEGT. In nucleotides, the CDR3 is TGTGCCAGCAGTTACATCTACTACGAGCAGTACTTC. It yields the protein CASSYIYYEQYF.

The chain combines TRBV6-5 with TRBJ2-7, with 7 bases fitting TRBD2. The CDR3 totals 13 residues. Germline V gene data show CDR1 as MNHEY and CDR2 as SVGAGI. With 5 bases clipped from V and 4 bases from J, the junction kept 5 bases outside the gene matches. CDR3 residues: CASSNLGGYEQYF. CDR3 DNA: TGTGCCAGCAGTAACCTGGGGGGGTACGAGCAGTACTTC.

This clonotype was picked up a small number of times. The V call is TRBV28, the J call TRBJ2-2, with TRBD1 identical over 7 bases. The germline V gene has CDR1 MDHEN and CDR2 SYDVKM. CDR3 size: 17 residues. The V segment lost 4 bases and the J segment 0 bases; nucleotides outside the gene matches: 8. The CDR3 DNA is TGTGCCAGCAGTTCCTCTAGCAGGGGGACGAACACCGGGGAGCTGTTTTTT. Protein product: CASSSSSRGTNTGELFF.